Sequencing of this T cell receptor (beta chain) was carried out in a study of cytomegalovirus exposure and HLA in healthy donors. The study's findings and limits: Cytomegalovirus association was assigned to more than 150 TCR beta chains. Serostatus for CMV was the only available immune exposure information. Reports state that TCR beta sequences accurately predicted most subjects' HLA-A and HLA-B alleles.

This clone was observed a single time. Its matching antigen is unknown. This CDR3 comprises 16 residues. Trimming left V 8 bases short and J 4 bases short, with 20 bases between. CDR1 and CDR2 from the germline V gene are WSHSY and SAAADI. A multiplex PCR was run with 60 Vbeta primers and 13 Jbeta primers. Only in-frame clones appear in the TCRdb table, and some are missing; sequencing was by immunoSEQ multiplex PCR. The sample contains about 170,000 clones, more than 75% of which appear only once. This TCR came from a man between 18 and 35 years old in good health and CMV-seropositive. Sequencing was performed on PBMCs. J is TRBJ2-2 and V is TRBV10-2; tentative D call: TRBD2 (7 bases). CDR3 nucleotide sequence: TGCGCCAGCCGTAATCCTCGGGGGGCTACCACCGGGGAGCTGTTTTTT. It translates to CASRNPRGATTGELFF.